This TCR beta chain was obtained from a study of cytomegalovirus exposure and HLA in healthy donors. 60 Vbeta and 13 Jbeta primers were used in PCR. Clones were read by immunoSEQ multiplex PCR, and TCRdb kept only the in-frame ones, dropping some. The data contain 100,000 or so clones, approximately 81% of them singletons. Germline CDR1 is GTSNPN and CDR2 is SVGIG (reference sequence). The CDR3 is 11 amino acids. Trimming took 5 bases from V and 4 from J, leaving 8 bases between them. This clone appeared once. The chain recombines TRBV30 with TRBJ1-2; tentatively, D is TRBD1 (6 bases). The receptor was isolated from a female donor in good health and CMV-seropositive. Sequenced material: PBMCs. This CDR3 is CAWLRGYGYTF. The DNA of the CDR3 is TGTGCCTGGCTCAGGGGCTATGGCTACACCTTC.